This entry lists 16 T cell receptor beta chains sequenced from one sample in a study of T-cell memory formation after mild COVID-19. One entry per CDR3 protein results from TCRdb running MiXCR on the 5' RACE reads. The sample carries roughly 400,000 distinct CDR3 sequences, 20% to 25% recorded once. The sequenced material came from PBMCs or a T cell subset sorted from them (not recorded which). The origin of the receptors is an adult woman who had mild COVID-19 (a few samples of this study predate the infection). Cell type and time point are not known.

This clonotype was seen a handful of times. The V gene is TRBV7-9, the J gene TRBJ2-7; D gene unclear. V lost 5 bases and J lost 6, with 8 bases in between. This CDR3 spans 11 amino acids. CDR1 and CDR2 (germline): SEHNR, FQNEAQ (reference sequence). CDR3 DNA: TGTGCCAGCAGCGCTCCTCCCGAGCAGTACTTC. Its translation: CASSAPPEQYF.

There are a few counts of this clonotype. The CDR3 spells CASSPHSRGDGYTF. The CDR3 nucleotides read TGTGCCAGCAGCCCCCATAGCAGGGGCGATGGCTACACCTTC. This sequence joins TRBV7-9 and TRBJ1-2; possible D gene TRBD1, 6 bases. Looked up from germline, CDR1 is SEHNR and CDR2 is FQNEAQ (reference sequence). V gave up 5 bases and J gave up 6 bases, with 16 bases separating them. The CDR3 is made up of 14 amino acids.

The sample holds a few counts of this clonotype. V usage is TRBV5-1 and J usage is TRBJ2-1; D remains unclear. Germline V gene lookup returns CDR1 SGHRS and CDR2 YFSETQ. V lost 0 bases to trimming and J lost 7 bases, with 14 bases between them. This CDR3 comprises 15 residues. The CDR3 is CASSLGGQSVNEQFF. In DNA, the CDR3 is TGCGCCAGCAGCTTGGGAGGCCAGTCCGTTAATGAGCAGTTCTTC.

The rearrangement links TRBV7-9 to TRBJ1-1, with unresolved D. Germline-derived CDR1 and CDR2 are SEHNR and FQNEAQ (reference sequence). V dropped 3 bases and J dropped 4 bases, with 9 bases sitting between them. The CDR3 totals 13 residues. For the CDR3, the DNA is TGTGCCAGCAGCTTCGGCGAAGGCACTGAAGCTTTCTTT. Translating gives CASSFGEGTEAFF.

V is TRBV24-1 and J is TRBJ1-2, with TRBD1 identical over 7 bases. CDR1 KGHDR and CDR2 SFDVKD come from the germline V gene. This CDR3 is 15 amino acids long. After removal of 4 bases from V and 2 bases from J, the junction contained 6 bases not matched to a gene. This CDR3 reads CATSEYIQGNYGYTF. The CDR3 region has the DNA TGTGCCACCAGTGAATACATACAGGGGAACTATGGCTACACCTTC.

This clonotype has only a few counts. This chain uses TRBV12-3 or TRBV12-4 with TRBJ2-5; TRBD1 is a possible D gene (6 bases). The CDR3 is 15 amino acids. Trimming left V 6 bases short and J 4 bases short, with 18 bases between. CDR3: CASRPRDTDLETQYF. The CDR3, as DNA: TGTGCCAGCAGACCTCGGGACACGGATTTAGAGACCCAGTACTTC.

V gene TRBV7-2 combines with J gene TRBJ1-5; perhaps TRBD1 as D (5 bases). The CDR3 is made up of 15 amino acids. Germline V gene sequence: CDR1 SGHTA, CDR2 FQGNSA. Trimming cost V 1 base and J 7 bases, with 14 bases left between them. The CDR3 coding sequence is TGTGCCAGCAGCTTAGTGCCAGGGACGGGCCAGCCCCAGCATTTT. Translation: CASSLVPGTGQPQHF.

This rearrangement joins TRBV7-9 to TRBJ2-1; 8 nucleotides agree with TRBD2. With 5 bases clipped from V and 4 bases from J, the junction kept 10 bases outside the gene matches. CDR3 length equals 16 residues. Per the germline V gene, CDR1 is SEHNR and CDR2 is FQNEAQ (reference sequence). The CDR3 DNA follows: TGTGCCAGCAGCCCACGGCTTAGCGGGACTTACAATGAGCAGTTCTTC. This sequence encodes CASSPRLSGTYNEQFF.

The chain carries TRBV24-1 and TRBJ2-6; tentatively, D is TRBD2 (5 bases). CDR1 and CDR2 from the germline V gene are KGHDR and SFDVKD. This CDR3 region has 15 residues. Trimming left V 4 bases short and J 0 bases short, with 6 bases between. This CDR3 reads CATSEGGSGANVLTF. The CDR3 DNA follows: TGTGCCACCAGTGAAGGAGGCTCTGGGGCCAACGTCCTGACTTTC.

In this sample, this clonotype turned up a few times. The rearrangement links TRBV5-1 to TRBJ1-1, with D maybe TRBD1 (5 bases). Trimming took off 4 bases at V and 0 bases at J, with 16 bases between the two ends. This CDR3 is 16 amino acids long. Germline loops: CDR1 SGHRS, CDR2 YFSETQ. The CDR3 DNA follows: TGCGCCAGCAGCAAACCCCCCCCGGGGCTGAACACTGAAGCTTTCTTT. Translated: CASSKPPPGLNTEAFF.

A remark on this clonotype: At one end, the junction sequence differs from germline, possibly due to a read error. The CDR3 here is CASSKSRLAGGSEQLF. The CDR3 region has the DNA TGTGCCAGCAGCAAAAGTAGGCTAGCGGGAGGGAGTGAGCAGTTATTC. The chain carries TRBV7-2 and TRBJ2-1, with 12 positions matching TRBD2. CDR3 size: 16 residues. Germline V gene lookup returns CDR1 SGHTA and CDR2 FQGNSA.

For this clonotype: The junction departs from the called germline gene at one end, perhaps through a read error. The chain joins TRBV7-2 to TRBJ2-7; tentatively, D is TRBD2 (5 bases). Per germline, CDR1 SGHTA and CDR2 FQGNSA. There are 14 residues in the CDR3. CDR3 DNA sequence: TGTGCCAGCAGTTTAGACTACGCCCTCTACGAGCAGTACTTC. Protein: CASSLDYALYEQYF. The entire variable domain, with the rest obtained from reference TRBV7-2 and TRBJ2-7, is as follows: GAGVSQSPSNKVTEKGKDVELRCDPISGHTALYWYRQSLGQGLEFLIYFQGNSAPDKSGLPSDRFSAERTGGSVSTLTIQRTQQEDSAVYLCASSLDYALYEQYFGPGTRLTVT.

There are a few counts of this clonotype. This chain's CDR3 is CASNRLAGGYNEQFF. The CDR3 DNA reads as TGTGCCAGCAACCGACTAGCGGGCGGCTACAATGAGCAGTTCTTC. The chain recombines TRBV5-6 with TRBJ2-1; 10 positions match TRBD2. V trimming: 6 bases; J trimming: 3 bases; junction bases outside the gene matches: 6. CDR1 is SGHDT, CDR2 YYEEEE, per germline. CDR3 length equals 15 residues.

The rearrangement links TRBV3-1 to TRBJ1-1; D gene uncertain. Trimming stripped 1 base from V and 4 bases from J, with 10 bases between. CDR3 size: 14 residues. The germline gives CDR1 LGHDT, CDR2 YNNKEL (reference sequence). The CDR3: CASSQVGLSTEAFF. The DNA of the CDR3 is TGTGCCAGCAGCCAAGTTGGGCTCAGCACTGAAGCTTTCTTT.

V and J are TRBV20-1 and TRBJ1-2, with 7 bases fitting TRBD1. This CDR3 is built from 13 residues. Germline CDR1 DFQATT, CDR2 SNEGSKA (reference sequence). V lost 6 bases to trimming and J lost 8 bases; unmatched junction nucleotides: 12. In nucleotides, the CDR3 is TGCAGTGCCAAAAAGACAGGGTATAGCGGCTACACCTTC. Translation gives CSAKKTGYSGYTF.

This chain uses TRBV5-1 with TRBJ1-1, with D uncertain. The CDR3 is 14 residues long. V lost 0 bases to trimming and J lost 1 base, with 7 bases between them. The V gene's germline CDR1 is SGHRS and CDR2 YFSETQ. For the CDR3, the DNA is TGCGCCAGCAGCTTGGGGGTTCCGAACACTGAAGCTTTCTTT. It specifies CASSLGVPNTEAFF.